Following are 21 T cell receptor beta chains from one sample sequenced in a study of OX40 agonist ivuxolimab in advanced cancers. Using immunoSEQ multiplex PCR, the repertoire was profiled, and TCRdb retains in-frame clones only, with some absent. The table records tens of thousands of clones, roughly 90% of them present only once. The source material was CD4+ or CD8+ T cells sorted from blood, sampled in a trial of the OX40 agonist ivuxolimab. The receptors stem from an adult with an advanced solid tumor such as melanoma, head and neck, liver or kidney cancer.

Comment on this clone: Compared with germline, one end of the junction differs, possibly owing to a read error. The rearrangement uses TRBV19 and TRBJ1-4; D might be TRBD1 (5 bases). The CDR3 spans 13 residues. CDR1 LNHDA and CDR2 SQIVND come from the germline V gene (reference sequence). CDR3 protein: CVSKGTFNEKLFF. The DNA of the CDR3 is TGTGTCAGTAAGGGGACCTTTAATGAAAAACTGTTTTTT.

This clone was seen a handful of times. J is TRBJ2-5 and V is TRBV21-1. TRBV21-1 constitutes a pseudogene. CDR3 length equals 18 residues. The CDR3 spells CASSKGPEGWQGRETQYF. DNA for the CDR3: TGTGCCAGCAGCAAAGGGCCAGAGGGGTGGCAGGGCCGGGAGACCCAGTACTTC.

The chain has TRBV27 and TRBJ2-5; 8 bases align to TRBD2. The CDR3 sequence is 13 residues long. V was pared by 6 bases and J by 4 bases, with 4 bases of the junction left unmatched. Germline values: CDR1 MNHEY, CDR2 SMNVEV (reference sequence). The CDR3 loop is CASRKGLVETQYF. CDR3 bases: TGTGCCAGCAGGAAGGGACTAGTAGAGACCCAGTACTTC.

The chain has TRBV29-1 and TRBJ2-3; 14 bases match TRBD2. The germline CDR1 and CDR2 sequences are SQVTM and ANQGSEA. With 6 bases clipped from V and 3 bases from J, the junction kept 5 bases outside the gene matches. This CDR3 contains 15 residues. This CDR3 reads CSVGGTSGSTDTQYF. CDR3 DNA sequence: TGCAGCGTAGGGGGGACTAGCGGGAGTACAGATACGCAGTATTTT.

V and J are TRBV18 and TRBJ2-4; TRBD1 might be the D (6 bases). Germline-derived CDR1 and CDR2 are KGHSH and LQKENI. The CDR3 totals 14 residues. V was cut by 3 bases and J by 3 bases, with 9 bases left in between. CDR3 nucleotide sequence: TGTGCCAGCTCACCGGACAGAAACAAAAACATTCAGTACTTC. Its translation: CASSPDRNKNIQYF.

This chain uses TRBV29-1 with TRBJ2-7; D is perhaps TRBD2 (6 bases). Germline CDR1 reads SQVTM; CDR2 reads ANQGSEA. This CDR3 comprises 16 residues. V was trimmed by 6 bases and J by 2 bases, leaving 23 bases between them. The CDR3, as DNA: TGCAGCGTGAGAAGGTATACGGGAGTCGGCCCCTACGAGCAGTACTTC. Encoded protein: CSVRRYTGVGPYEQYF.

The gene calls are TRBV6-4 and TRBJ1-5, with D possibly matching TRBD1 (5 bases). V was cut by 6 bases and J by 2 bases, with 8 bases left in between. Germline CDR1 and CDR2: MRHNA and SNTAGT. There are 13 residues in the CDR3. CDR3 in amino acids: CASSREGNQPQHF. For the CDR3, the DNA is TGTGCCAGCAGCAGGGAAGGCAATCAGCCCCAGCATTTT.

This chain links TRBV18 with TRBJ2-7; 12 bases line up with TRBD2. CDR1 is KGHSH, CDR2 LQKENI, per germline. V lost 2 bases to trimming and J lost 2 bases; unmatched junction nucleotides: 1. There are 15 residues in the CDR3. Written as DNA, the CDR3 is TGTGCCAGCTCACCAGGACTAGCGGGGACCTACGAGCAGTACTTC. Translating gives CASSPGLAGTYEQYF.

The CDR3: CARSLKLPESNTGELFF. The CDR3 DNA reads as TGTGCCAGAAGCTTGAAACTTCCAGAATCGAACACCGGGGAGCTGTTTTTT. V gene TRBV5-3 combines with J gene TRBJ2-2; D not certain. TRBV5-3 is placed among ORFs of uncertain function. CDR3 length equals 17 residues. V lost 1 base and J lost 0, with 13 bases in between.

The V and J genes are TRBV5-8 and TRBJ2-2; weak D call: TRBD1 (5 bases). In germline, CDR1 is SGHTS, CDR2 YDEGEE. The ends were cut back, 6 bases at V and 1 base at J, with 10 bases in the middle. The CDR3 length is 14 residues. CDR3 amino acids: CASTVQGNTGELFF. For the CDR3, the DNA is TGTGCCAGCACCGTGCAGGGGAACACCGGGGAGCTGTTTTTT.

This rearrangement joins TRBV9 to TRBJ2-5; 10 bases align to TRBD1. Germline values: CDR1 SGDLS, CDR2 YYNGEE. The CDR3 loop spans 16 amino acids. The junction had 10 bases not matched to a gene; V was cut back by 4 bases and J by 4 bases. DNA for the CDR3: TGTGCCAGCAGCCTCGAGACAGGGGGCGGCTCAGAGACCCAGTACTTC. It codes for CASSLETGGGSETQYF.

The rearrangement uses TRBV10-1 and TRBJ2-3; the D is unclear. Trimming left V 9 bases short and J 0 bases short, with 13 bases between. Germline V gene lookup returns CDR1 WNHNN and CDR2 SYGVQD (reference sequence). This CDR3 contains 14 residues. CDR3 sequence reads: CASSPAQSTDTQYF. CDR3 bases: TGCGCCAGTTCCCCCGCTCAAAGCACAGATACGCAGTATTTT.

The V call is TRBV6-1, the J call TRBJ1-2; D not certain. Trimming removed 0 bases at V and 5 bases at J, with 4 bases between. Germline V gives CDR1 MNHNS, CDR2 SASEGT. The length of the CDR3 is 12 residues. CDR3 nucleotide sequence: TGTGCCAGCAGTGAAGCGTTTTATGGCTACACCTTC. This gives the protein CASSEAFYGYTF.

The rearrangement uses TRBV7-9 and TRBJ2-7; D is possibly TRBD2 (5 bases). Germline CDR1 reads SEHNR; CDR2 reads FQNEAQ (reference sequence). V was pared by 2 bases and J by 6 bases, with 8 bases between. The CDR3 covers 12 residues. The CDR3 spells CASSLSGFEQYF. The CDR3, as DNA: TGTGCCAGCAGCTTATCGGGGTTCGAGCAGTACTTC.

This clone has a single count. The CDR3 DNA follows: TGTGCCAGCAGCAAGACGGTTGGGGTGAACACTGAAGCTTTCTTT. Translation: CASSKTVGVNTEAFF. The chain is built from TRBV21-1 and TRBJ1-1. TRBV21-1 is recorded as a pseudogene. The CDR3 has 15 amino acids.

The chain uses TRBV5-6 and TRBJ1-6; 7 bases are shared with TRBD1. V lost 4 bases and J lost 3; bases outside the gene matches: 4. CDR1 SGHDT and CDR2 YYEEEE come from the germline V gene. This CDR3 is built from 15 residues. The CDR3 here is CASSLGTVYNSPLHF. The CDR3 DNA reads as TGTGCCAGCAGCCTTGGGACAGTCTATAATTCACCCCTCCACTTT.

The chain links TRBV19 to TRBJ1-4; D not certain. The CDR3 has 15 amino acids. V lost 7 bases and J 0 bases, leaving 12 bases between the germline ends. Germline V lookup: CDR1 LNHDA, CDR2 SQIVND (reference sequence). CDR3 DNA: TGTGCCAGTACCGAAATAGCTGCAACTAATGAAAAACTGTTTTTT. It translates to CASTEIAATNEKLFF.

V usage is TRBV11-2 and J usage is TRBJ2-3; TRBD2 matches at 12 bases. Germline V gives CDR1 SGHAT, CDR2 FQNNGV. Trimming took 5 bases from V and 4 from J; bases not matched to a gene: 10. This CDR3 is built from 17 residues. CDR3 sequence (DNA): TGTGCCAGCAGCCCGCGGACTAGCGGGATGAGCGCAGATACGCAGTATTTT. This gives the protein CASSPRTSGMSADTQYF.

This clone was detected only a few times. The CDR3 nucleotides read TGTGCCAGCAGCCAAAATGGGGAGCTGTTTTTT. Its protein is CASSQNGELFF. This rearrangement joins TRBV5-4 to TRBJ2-2; no clear D. V was pared by 4 bases and J by 8 bases, with 6 bases between. The CDR3 sequence is 11 residues long. The germline V gene encodes CDR1 SGHNT and CDR2 YYREEE (reference sequence).

Comments on this clone: This sample also contains other DNA sequences that code for the same CDR3. The CDR3 protein is CASSEPNTEAFF. The CDR3, as DNA: TGCGCCAGCAGCGAGCCGAACACTGAAGCTTTCTTT. The chain uses TRBV5-1 and TRBJ1-1; unclear D gene. The V end was cut by 4 bases, the J end by 1 base, with 5 bases between. CDR1 and CDR2 from the germline V gene are SGHRS and YFSETQ. The CDR3 covers 12 residues.

V usage is TRBV5-1 and J usage is TRBJ2-2, with 11 bases lining up with TRBD2. The CDR3 has 14 residues. V shed 7 bases, J shed 5 bases, and the junction held 4 bases outside the gene matches. Germline CDR1 SGHRS, CDR2 YFSETQ. DNA of the CDR3: TGCGCCAGCGGTCGGACTAGCGGGACCGGGGAGCTGTTTTTT. Protein: CASGRTSGTGELFF.